This T cell receptor (beta chain) is drawn from a study of T-cell memory formation after mild COVID-19. Study details: For the most part, TCR clusters were specific to one donor. Overall study results and limits: Second-wave clones with a day 37 peak had unconfirmed SARS-CoV-2 specificity.

Libraries for TCRalpha and TCRbeta carried sample barcodes and unique molecular identifiers via 5'RACE. Via MiXCR, TCRdb re-called the 5' RACE reads, giving one row per CDR3 protein. The sample lists fewer than 600,000 distinct CDR3 sequences, roughly 22% seen once, with around 7.7% in the top ten. In its sample, this clonotype was seen a few times. No antigen is known for it. There are 13 residues in the CDR3. Germline assignment: CDR1 KGHSH and CDR2 LQKENI. V lost 3 bases to trimming and J lost 5 bases; unmatched junction nucleotides: 2. Sequenced sample: PBMCs or a T cell subset sorted from them (not recorded which). This receptor was obtained from an adult woman who had mild COVID-19 (a few samples of this study predate the infection). Cell type and time point are not known. The chain carries TRBV18 and TRBJ2-5, with 8 bases aligning to TRBD1. CDR3 region: CASSPGQAETQYF. In DNA, the CDR3 is TGTGCCAGCTCACCGGGACAGGCGGAGACCCAGTACTTC. The full variable domain, its missing parts supplied by reference TRBV18 and TRBJ2-5, is NAGVMQNPRHLVRRRGQEARLRCSPMKGHSHVYWYRQLPEEGLKFMVYLQKENIIDESGMPKERFSAEFPKEGPSILRIQQVVRGDSAAYFCASSPGQAETQYFGPGTRLLVL.